Listed here is a single T cell receptor (beta chain). Its antigen is still unknown. The sample originates from a study of Graves' ophthalmopathy and Graves' hyperthyroidism. General study findings and limits: In predicting ophthalmopathy progression, the model reached around 65% sensitivity and 72% to 85% specificity.

Germline values: CDR1 LNHDA, CDR2 SQIVND (reference sequence). Unmatched junction bases numbered 8, after V lost 5 bases and J lost 2 bases. The length of the CDR3 is 16 residues. Amplification targeted the TCR beta CDR3 regions, with RNA transcripts as the source material. HTBI primers primed a first-round RT-PCR, and a second-round multiplex PCR followed. Using its own MiXCR run on the multiplex PCR reads, TCRdb lists one record per CDR3 protein. The data hold over a million distinct CDR3 sequences, with less than 45% observed a single time. The origin of this receptor is an adult man with Graves' hyperthyroidism. The specimen was peripheral blood or thyroid tissue (not recorded which). This sequence joins TRBV19 and TRBJ1-1; TRBD1 matches at 10 bases. The CDR3 region has the DNA TGTGCCAGTAGTTCGGGGACGACAGGGGGCAACACTGAAGCTTTCTTT. Translation gives CASSSGTTGGNTEAFF. Full variable domain (rest looked up from reference TRBV19 and TRBJ1-1): DGGITQSPKYLFRKEGQNVTLSCEQNLNHDAMYWYRQDPGQGLRLIYYSQIVNDFQKGDIAEGYSVSREKKESFPLTVTSAQKNPTAFYLCASSSGTTGGNTEAFFGQGTRLTVV.